One T cell receptor (beta chain) is described in this entry. Only a few counts were recorded for this clone. Its antigen target is currently unknown. No much larger clonotype is one base removed from it; base qualities were not supplied. Each donor gave one peripheral blood draw, about 100 mL on average, collected into heparinised tubes. Naive, central memory, regulatory and stem cell-like memory CD4+ T cells were sorted on a BD FACSAria II using a panel including CD45RO, CCR7, CD25, CD127, CD95 and CD27. Every sorted population had a purity above 95%. PBMCs were isolated right away by Lymphoprep density gradient centrifugation and were stained directly, without culture. So that batch effects would be minimized, each experiment stained and sorted samples in pairs, pairing one healthy donor with one patient. Deletion took 2 bases off V and 8 bases off J, with a span of 13 bases between the germline ends. The CDR1 and CDR2 encoded by the germline V gene are SGDLS and YYNGEE. The CDR3 goes from the cysteine to the phenylalanine over 13 residues. CDR3 DNA only is kept here, 39 bases in frame from base 1.

The data derive from a study of beta chain features in type 1 diabetes (dated by TCRdb to between 2018 and 2020). Background for the entire study: Mean age, gender distribution, total cell number and subset yield did not differ between patients and healthy donors. Across all samples, around 99 million sorted cells were examined, and cell number per subset correlated strongly with RNA yield. The study compared the TCRB repertoires of sorted circulating CD4+ T cell subsets in recently diagnosed type 1 diabetes patients with those in matched healthy donors. Naive and central memory subsets were obtained from all 30 or so donors, but regulatory and stem cell-like memory subsets were isolated from only 8 patients and roughly eight healthy donors.

The entire amount of isolated RNA was reverse transcribed using the High Capacity cDNA Reverse Transcription Kit, so the sequenced TCRB transcripts were expressed ones. Naive, central memory and regulatory T cell samples underwent deep immunoSEQ sequencing, averaging roughly 3.3 million total reads per sample. After sorted cells were lysed in RLT buffer, RNA was extracted with DNase-treated RNeasy Micro or Mini kits, with the choice depending on cell number. To prevent cross-contamination, every cell subset was processed on its own, while patient and healthy donor samples were processed together. The immunoSEQ multiplex PCR was used to amplify TCRB sequences from cDNA, yielding 87-bp fragments that span the CDR3 region. Amplicons were sequenced on the Illumina HiSeq platform. Under the source paper's analysis protocol: Synthetic template baselines were used to correct PCR bias computationally, reads within Hamming distance 2 were collapsed, and singletons that could not be merged were discarded. By aligning reads against IMGT, V, D and J genes, CDR3 length, and insertions or deletions at six rearrangement sites were assigned. Clonotype counts were normalized to sorted cell number within each subset before computing true diversity and Gini coefficients with the tcR R package. The overlap coefficient, calculated on TCRB nucleotide sequences, was used to quantify repertoire sharing. As a proxy for the pre-selection repertoire, out-of-frame TCRB sequences from naive cells were analyzed. Here the immuneACCESS table is served through TCRdb, limited to in-frame sequences with V and J called. Missing clones are a known gap in these copies; in checked studies unresolved V genes cover under half, and the rest lacks a known reason. Clone size and the V and J calls come from that table; the DNA yielded D and trimming. In all, the sample holds about 240,000 clones, and 11% to 15% of those were seen once. Of the sample, roughly 0.019% falls within the top ten clones.

The full study reports these points: Type 1 diabetes patients showed a moderate but significant shortening of TCRB CDR3 length in all four CD4+ subsets. The naive, central memory and regulatory TCRB repertoires appeared to resemble one another more closely among patients than among healthy donors. At VDJ recombination sites, patients with type 1 diabetes made fewer insertions and deleted more nucleotides, a pattern implying thymic rearrangement abnormalities. HLA sub-analyses involved small numbers of individuals, so any influence of HLA type on TCRB rearrangement remained unresolved. Because cDNA was sequenced instead of genomic DNA, highly expressing activated cells could be over-represented, though the groups showed no difference in activation or CD3 levels. PCR might favor shorter templates, but patient and control samples were amplified and corrected together, so any skew would affect both groups equally.

In this chain, TRBV9 is recombined with TRBJ1-2; the D gene is perhaps TRBD1, on 5 matching bases. The sequencing sample was made of naive CD4+ T cells from blood. What this sample's cell subset or site label stands for: true naive CD4+ T cells. This TCR derives from a man between 25 and 39 years old with type 1 diabetes. For the CDR3, the sequence is CASSVGGGGGYTF. The DNA sequence is TGTGCCAGCAGCGTGGGGGGAGGAGGCGGCTACACCTTC.